Listed below are T cell receptor beta chains from one sample, sequenced in a study of PD-1 blockade in mismatch repair-deficient tumors. The table came from immunoSEQ multiplex PCR; TCRdb's copy has only in-frame clones and leaves some out. The table has 30,000 to 45,000 clones, 70% to 90% seen once. The sample in question was peripheral blood, obtained about 76 weeks after starting pembrolizumab. These receptors were obtained from an adult with mismatch repair-deficient cancer. CDR3s include the opening cysteine and the closing phenylalanine or tryptophan. Fields, in order: J gene, V gene, clone size, D gene, CDR3 protein, CDR3 DNA. The D gene is left open where the match is weak. Clone sizes are given selectively: once, few, many, or a class where the clone is expanded.

TRBJ1-1	TRBV6-4	once	.	CASSARANTEAFF	TGTGCCAGCAGTGCCCGGGCGAACACTGAAGCTTTCTTT
TRBJ2-3	TRBV19	.	.	CASSSGSKVGTDTQYF	TGTGCCAGTAGTTCAGGTTCGAAGGTAGGAACAGATACGCAGTATTTT
TRBJ1-1	TRBV7-3	.	.	CASSRNLLTEAFF	TGTGCCAGCAGCCGCAACCTATTGACTGAAGCTTTCTTT
TRBJ1-1	TRBV19	few	.	CASSILGFTEAFF	TGTGCCAGTAGTATACTGGGCTTCACTGAAGCTTTCTTT
TRBJ2-7	TRBV2	once	TRBD1	CASSGDRGWSEQYF	TGTGCCAGCAGTGGGGACAGGGGATGGAGCGAGCAGTACTTC
TRBJ2-5	TRBV27	.	TRBD1	CASSQSGTGAVETQYF	TGTGCCAGCAGTCAATCCGGGACAGGGGCTGTAGAGACCCAGTACTTC
TRBJ2-3	TRBV9	.	.	CASSVAGRSEQYF	TGTGCCAGCAGCGTAGCTGGGAGGTCCGAACAGTATTTT
TRBJ2-1	TRBV7-9	.	TRBD1	CASSSTTGGAAYNEQFF	TGTGCCAGCAGCTCGACAACAGGGGGCGCGGCCTACAATGAGCAGTTCTTC
TRBJ1-4	TRBV18	.	.	CASSQGRQDEKLFF	TGTGCCAGCTCGCAGGGGAGACAGGATGAAAAACTGTTTTTT
TRBJ2-1	TRBV7-2	.	TRBD2	CASSFLGTSSEQFF	TGTGCCAGCAGCTTTCTAGGGACTAGCAGTGAGCAGTTCTTC
TRBJ2-2	TRBV10-3	.	TRBD1	CAISERDRVAGGELFF	TGTGCCATCAGTGAGCGGGACAGGGTGGCAGGCGGGGAGCTGTTTTTT
TRBJ1-5	TRBV5-1	.	.	CASSSGVSNQPQHF	TGCGCCAGCAGCTCCGGAGTGAGCAATCAGCCCCAGCATTTT
TRBJ2-3	TRBV9	.	.	CASSVGGGVGAADTQYF	TGTGCCAGCAGCGTAGGAGGCGGGGTAGGGGCCGCAGATACGCAGTATTTT
TRBJ2-3	TRBV19	.	.	CASSSGWADTDTQYF	TGTGCCAGTAGTTCAGGGTGGGCTGACACAGATACGCAGTATTTT
TRBJ1-2	TRBV6-5	.	.	CASTDNHYGYTF	TGTGCCAGCACGGACAACCACTATGGCTACACCTTC
TRBJ2-7	TRBV27	.	.	CASGYGEQYF	TGTGCCAGCGGGTACGGAGAGCAGTACTTC
TRBJ2-1	TRBV12-5	once	.	CASGLGGKQFF	TGTGCTAGTGGTTTGGGGGGGAAGCAGTTCTTC
TRBJ2-7	TRBV6-1	.	.	CASGRGNEQYF	TGTGCCAGCGGGCGCGGAAACGAGCAGTACTTC
TRBJ2-7	TRBV29-1	.	.	CSVLYPSSYEQYF	TGCAGCGTTCTCTATCCCAGCTCCTACGAGCAGTACTTC
TRBJ2-1	TRBV29-1	.	.	CSVGGKNSYNEQFF	TGCAGCGTTGGTGGCAAGAACTCCTACAATGAGCAGTTCTTC
TRBJ2-7	TRBV19	.	TRBD1	CASSPDRDKQYF	TGTGCCAGTAGTCCGGACAGGGACAAGCAGTACTTC
TRBJ2-1	TRBV19	.	.	CASTEGVGNEQFF	TGTGCCAGTACGGAGGGAGTAGGTAATGAGCAGTTCTTC
TRBJ1-4	TRBV28	.	TRBD1	CASRQGGSEKLFF	TGTGCCAGCCGACAGGGAGGAAGTGAAAAACTGTTTTTT
TRBJ2-3	TRBV10-2	.	.	CASSVVVGMADTQYF	TGCGCCAGCAGTGTGGTAGTCGGGATGGCAGATACGCAGTATTTT
TRBJ2-1	TRBV10-2	.	.	CASSEVLAANNEQFF	TGCGCCAGCAGTGAGGTTCTAGCAGCTAACAATGAGCAGTTCTTC
TRBJ2-3	TRBV2	.	.	CASSPGPEDTQYF	TGTGCCAGCAGTCCGGGACCCGAAGATACGCAGTATTTT
TRBJ2-7	TRBV4-1	.	.	CASSQGARTPGEQYF	TGCGCCAGCAGCCAAGGTGCTCGGACCCCTGGGGAGCAGTACTTC
TRBJ2-1	TRBV6-4	medium-sized	.	CASSLAEYNEQFF	TGTGCCAGCAGTTTAGCGGAATACAATGAGCAGTTCTTC
TRBJ2-5	TRBV6-1	.	.	CASSAGSGYQETQYF	TGTGCCAGCAGTGCGGGTAGCGGATACCAAGAGACCCAGTACTTC
TRBJ1-1	TRBV2	few	.	CASSADEGTEAFF	TGTGCCAGCAGTGCGGACGAGGGCACTGAAGCTTTCTTT
TRBJ1-5	TRBV7-2	.	.	CASSLDRNQPQHF	TGTGCCAGCAGCTTGGACAGAAATCAGCCCCAGCATTTT
TRBJ2-7	TRBV5-1	.	TRBD2	CASSLAGASGSNEQYF	TGCGCCAGCAGCTTGGCCGGGGCTAGCGGGAGCAACGAGCAGTACTTC
TRBJ2-7	TRBV11-2	few	.	CASSLDVRRRDEQYF	TGTGCCAGCAGCTTAGATGTCCGAAGGAGGGACGAGCAGTACTTC
TRBJ1-5	TRBV6-5	.	.	CASSTGRSNQPQHF	TGTGCCAGCAGTACGGGGCGTAGCAATCAGCCCCAGCATTTT
TRBJ2-7	TRBV18	.	TRBD1	CASSPRDSYEQYF	TGTGCCAGCTCACCTCGGGACAGCTACGAGCAGTACTTC
TRBJ2-7	TRBV5-6	few	.	CASSFGQGLHEQYF	TGTGCCAGCAGCTTTGGGCAGGGCCTCCACGAGCAGTACTTC
TRBJ2-2	TRBV10-3	.	.	CAISESAETGELFF	TGTGCCATCAGTGAGTCGGCGGAGACCGGGGAGCTGTTTTTT
TRBJ2-5	TRBV2	.	.	CASSSQQKETQYF	TGTGCCAGCAGCTCCCAGCAGAAAGAGACCCAGTACTTC
TRBJ2-7	TRBV11-1	.	TRBD2	CASSRLAGHEQYF	TGTGCCAGCAGCCGACTAGCGGGCCACGAGCAGTACTTC
TRBJ1-2	TRBV5-5	.	.	CASSLYKEGYGYTF	TGTGCCAGCAGCTTATATAAGGAAGGCTATGGCTACACCTTC
TRBJ2-1	TRBV12-5	once	.	CASGFSLGGETYNEQFF	TGTGCTAGTGGTTTTTCTCTCGGCGGGGAAACATACAATGAGCAGTTCTTC
TRBJ2-5	TRBV7-7	once	TRBD2	CASSPPGGGETQYF	TGTGCTAGCAGCCCCCCCGGGGGAGGGGAGACCCAGTACTTC
TRBJ2-7	TRBV12-5	once	TRBD2	CASGLVYLGRAYEQYF	TGTGCTAGTGGTTTGGTATATCTCGGGAGGGCCTACGAGCAGTACTTC
TRBJ2-7	TRBV7-3	.	.	CASTGIEQYF	TGTGCCAGCACAGGTATCGAGCAGTACTTC
TRBJ1-3	TRBV5-1	.	.	CASSFGSDSGNTIYF	TGCGCCAGCAGCTTCGGGTCTGACTCTGGAAACACCATATATTTT
TRBJ2-1	TRBV27	.	TRBD2	CASGLPGTSVGEQFF	TGTGCCAGCGGACTACCCGGGACTAGCGTGGGGGAGCAGTTCTTC
TRBJ2-7	TRBV6-5	.	TRBD2	CASSRTSGTYEQYF	TGTGCCAGCAGCCGTACTAGCGGGACCTACGAGCAGTACTTC
TRBJ2-1	TRBV6-1	once	.	CASSEVAGQGFF	TGTGCCAGCAGTGAAGTCGCGGGGCAGGGGTTCTTC
TRBJ1-4	TRBV2	.	.	CASRTGNEKLFF	TGTGCCAGCCGTACGGGGAATGAAAAACTGTTTTTT
TRBJ1-2	TRBV6-1	.	TRBD1	CASSQGGVYGYTF	TGTGCCAGCAGTCAAGGGGGCGTCTATGGCTACACCTTC
TRBJ2-2	TRBV7-7	.	TRBD2	CASSLVAGGPPGELFF	TGTGCTAGCAGCTTAGTAGCGGGAGGCCCCCCCGGGGAGCTGTTTTTT
TRBJ2-5	TRBV29-1	.	.	CSVEVPPGGETQYF	TGCAGCGTTGAAGTCCCACCCGGGGGAGAGACCCAGTACTTC